Reported below is one T cell receptor beta chain. Its target is not known. This entry is derived from a study of graft-versus-host responses after intestinal transplantation. V lost 0 bases, J lost 5 bases, and 2 bases stayed unmatched. Germline V gene data show CDR1 as SGHVS and CDR2 as FNYEAQ. This CDR3 comprises 15 residues. Assay: immunoSEQ multiplex PCR; the TCRdb copy retains only in-frame clones and omits some. Among over 90,000 clones listed, roughly 91% were seen once. This clonotype originated in a human donor who was the organ donor for an intestinal transplant. The sample in question was unstimulated CD4+ T cells sorted from spleen or lymph node cells, obtained before transplant. The chain is built from TRBV7-6 and TRBJ2-7, with 12 bases identical to TRBD1. CDR3 sequence: CASSLAGTGGHEQYF. The CDR3 coding sequence is TGTGCCAGCAGCTTAGCGGGGACAGGGGGCCACGAGCAGTACTTC. The variable domain in full, completed from reference TRBV7-6 and TRBJ2-7, reads GAGVSQSPRYKVTKRGQDVALRCDPISGHVSLYWYRQALGQGPEFLTYFNYEAQQDKSGLPNDRFSAERPEGSISTLTIQRTEQRDSAMYRCASSLAGTGGHEQYFGPGTRLTVT.